The T cell receptor beta chain under discussion was sequenced for a study of blood T cell repertoires in COVID-19. Background on the study: Samples came from the United States, Italy and Spain, spanning acute and convalescent COVID-19.

Under the authors' procedure: Reference gene primer amplification gave nucleated cell count estimates. Profiled with immunoSEQ multiplex PCR; TCRdb holds only in-frame clones, not every one. Clone size and the V and J calls come from that table; the DNA yielded D and trimming. The sample lists 310,000 or so clones; about 88% were seen once. The CDR3 is made up of 14 amino acids. In germline, CDR1 is LNHDA, CDR2 SQIVND (reference sequence). Trimming took 7 bases from V and 5 from J; bases not matched to a gene: 7. The sample was peripheral blood. The chain joins TRBV19 to TRBJ1-4, with 7 bases lining up with TRBD1. The source is a man in his 70s with acute or convalescent COVID-19. CDR3 in amino acids: CASNLQGRNEKLFF. The CDR3 coding sequence is TGTGCCAGTAACCTACAGGGGCGGAATGAAAAACTGTTTTTT.